The 10 T cell receptor beta chains below come from one sample, sequenced in a study of T cells after yellow fever vaccination. Via MiXCR, TCRdb re-called the 5' RACE reads, giving one row per CDR3 protein. The data show around 200,000 distinct CDR3 sequences, 8% to 13% seen once. The specimen comprised CD8+ T cells sorted from PBMCs, sampled 15 days after the yellow fever booster vaccination. All receptors come from a man in his late teens or twenties who received the YFV17D yellow fever vaccine.

This clonotype was counted a few times. The V call is TRBV5-1, the J call TRBJ1-1; no reliable D call. Germline lookup yields CDR1 SGHRS and CDR2 YFSETQ. CDR3 length equals 15 residues. V lost 3 bases and J 0 bases, leaving 12 bases between the germline ends. CDR3 bases: TGCGCCAGCAGCTATGTCAGAGGAATGAACACTGAAGCTTTCTTT. Translated: CASSYVRGMNTEAFF.

The J gene is TRBJ2-3, the V gene TRBV12-3 or TRBV12-4, with 9 nucleotides matching TRBD2. This CDR3 is 13 amino acids long. V dropped 4 bases and J dropped 14; count of bases not matched to a gene: 10. The CDR3 nucleotides read TGTGCCAGCAGTTCTGGCGGGGGGGCCCCTCGGTATTTT. Its protein product is CASSSGGGAPRYF.

This rearrangement joins TRBV12-3 or TRBV12-4 to TRBJ2-1; 8 bases are a match to TRBD2. CDR3 length: 14 amino acids. The V segment lost 5 bases and the J segment 4 bases; nucleotides outside the gene matches: 4. DNA of the CDR3: TGTGCCAGCAGTGGAGCGGGGGAGTACAATGAGCAGTTCTTC. This gives the protein CASSGAGEYNEQFF.

The gene calls are TRBV12-3 or TRBV12-4 and TRBJ2-3, with D tentatively TRBD1 or TRBD2 (5 bases each). V was trimmed by 5 bases and J by 6 bases, leaving 15 bases between them. This CDR3 contains 14 residues. This CDR3 reads CASSLTGTVDTQYF. The CDR3 bases are TGTGCCAGCAGTCTAACCGGGACCGTGGATACGCAGTATTTT.

In its sample, this clonotype was seen a few times. J is TRBJ2-7 and V is TRBV7-6; 7 bases are a match to TRBD2. The ends lost 5 bases at V and 1 base at J; junction bases unmatched: 8. CDR1 and CDR2 from the germline V gene are SGHVS and FNYEAQ. CDR3 length: 15 amino acids. The CDR3 bases are TGTGCCAGCAGCCAGAGGCTAGCGGAATCCTACGAGCAGTACTTC. Translated, it gives CASSQRLAESYEQYF.

This clonotype was observed a few times. J is TRBJ2-5 and V is TRBV7-8; D is ambiguous. The CDR3 totals 12 residues. Germline V gene data show CDR1 as SGHVS and CDR2 as FQNEAQ. V shed 5 bases and J shed 4 bases, with 8 bases lying between them. The CDR3 reads CASSTDRETQYF. The CDR3 DNA sequence: TGTGCCAGCAGCACTGACCGAGAGACCCAGTACTTC.

The chain combines TRBV9 with TRBJ2-3; D may correspond to TRBD1 or TRBD2 (5 bases each). CDR3 size: 15 residues. The germline V gene has CDR1 SGDLS and CDR2 YYNGEE. Trimming took off 3 bases at V and 4 bases at J, with 15 bases between the two ends. The CDR3 loop reads CASSGTRGIADTQYF. The CDR3 region has the DNA TGTGCCAGCAGCGGAACGAGGGGTATCGCAGATACGCAGTATTTT.

Only a few counts were recorded for this clonotype. CDR3 DNA sequence: TGTGCCAGCAGCTTGGTATCCAGGCCTGAAGCTTTCTTT. This translates into CASSLVSRPEAFF. This sequence joins TRBV5-6 and TRBJ1-1; D call uncertain. V was clipped by 0 bases and J by 6 bases, with 9 bases between them. Germline V gene sequence: CDR1 SGHDT, CDR2 YYEEEE. The CDR3 has 13 residues.

The chain combines TRBV14 with TRBJ2-7; TRBD2 agrees at 8 bases. The germline V gene encodes CDR1 SGHDN and CDR2 FVKESK. The CDR3 spans 15 residues. Unmatched junction bases numbered 6, after V lost 4 bases and J lost 1 base. The CDR3 loop reads CASSPGLAPSYEQYF. CDR3 nucleotides: TGTGCCAGCAGCCCTGGACTAGCCCCTTCCTACGAGCAGTACTTC. The full variable domain, completed using reference TRBV14 and TRBJ2-7, is EAGVTQFPSHSVIEKGQTVTLRCDPISGHDNLYWYRRVMGKEIKFLLHFVKESKQDESGMPNNRFLAERTGGTYSTLKVQPAELEDSGVYFCASSPGLAPSYEQYFGPGTRLTVT.

The chain combines TRBV19 with TRBJ1-1; 12 bases agree with TRBD1. Germline trimming cut 6 bases from V and 2 bases from J; bases unmatched to any gene: 1. CDR1 is LNHDA, CDR2 SQIVND, per germline (reference sequence). This CDR3 region has 14 residues. The CDR3 loop is CASRGTGGNTEAFF. CDR3 nucleotides: TGTGCCAGTAGGGGGACAGGGGGCAACACTGAAGCTTTCTTT.